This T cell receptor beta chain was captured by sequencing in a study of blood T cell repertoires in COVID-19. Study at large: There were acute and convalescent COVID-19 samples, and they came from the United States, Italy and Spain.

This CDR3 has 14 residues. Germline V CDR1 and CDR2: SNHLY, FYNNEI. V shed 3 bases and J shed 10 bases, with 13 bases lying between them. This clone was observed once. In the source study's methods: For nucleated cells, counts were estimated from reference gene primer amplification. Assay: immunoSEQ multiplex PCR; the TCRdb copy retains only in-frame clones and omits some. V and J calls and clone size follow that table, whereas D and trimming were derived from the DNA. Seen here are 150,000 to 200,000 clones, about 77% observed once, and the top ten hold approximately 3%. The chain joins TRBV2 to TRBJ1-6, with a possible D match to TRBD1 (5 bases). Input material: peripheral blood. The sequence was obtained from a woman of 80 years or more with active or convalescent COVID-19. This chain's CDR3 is CASSESGHGSPLHF. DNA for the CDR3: TGTGCCAGCAGTGAGTCAGGGCATGGCTCACCCCTCCACTTT.